One TCR beta chain is described in this entry. The data are from a study of blood T cell repertoires in COVID-19. Across the whole study: Researchers got acute and convalescent COVID-19 samples from the United States, Italy and Spain.

The assay was immunoSEQ multiplex PCR, and TCRdb's table has in-frame clones only and misses some. The profile shows about 76,000 clones, 80% to 90% of them singletons. In germline, CDR1 is LNHDA, CDR2 SQIVND (reference sequence). The ends were cut back, 5 bases at V and 1 base at J, with 6 bases in the middle. The CDR3 has 13 amino acids. This chain uses TRBV19 with TRBJ1-5; D possibly corresponds to TRBD1 (5 bases). The sequence was collected from a man aged 60 to 75 with COVID-19, enrolled during active disease. Sequencing used peripheral blood. As DNA, the CDR3 is TGTGCCAGTAGTGGGGGGAGCAATCAGCCCCAGCATTTT. It translates to CASSGGSNQPQHF.